The sequence of this TCR beta chain was determined in a study of CD8+CD57+ T cells in acquired aplastic anemia. Sequenced patients had shown CD8+CD57+ cell expansion by flow cytometry. Every patient had severe acquired aplastic anemia. Prior therapy had not been administered to any patient at the time of blood sampling. Looked up from germline, CDR1 is DFQATT and CDR2 is SNEGSKA (reference sequence). J lost 4 bases, V lost 1 base, and 11 bases had no gene match. The CDR3 has 16 residues. CDR3 and TCR beta VDJ profiling relied on a genomic DNA template. TCRdb reprocessed the reads via MiXCR and lists one record per CDR3 protein. The table includes some 98,000 distinct CDR3 sequences, 55% to 80% detected once.

This receptor was obtained from a human donor with aplastic anemia. The chain carries TRBV20-1 and TRBJ2-5, with 8 nucleotides matching TRBD1. The sequenced sample consisted of sorted CD4+, CD8+, or CD8+CD57+ T cells (not recorded which) from PBMCs. The CDR3 sequence is CSARVHRDRWRETQYF. The CDR3 DNA reads as TGCAGTGCTAGAGTTCACCGGGACAGGTGGAGAGAGACCCAGTACTTC.